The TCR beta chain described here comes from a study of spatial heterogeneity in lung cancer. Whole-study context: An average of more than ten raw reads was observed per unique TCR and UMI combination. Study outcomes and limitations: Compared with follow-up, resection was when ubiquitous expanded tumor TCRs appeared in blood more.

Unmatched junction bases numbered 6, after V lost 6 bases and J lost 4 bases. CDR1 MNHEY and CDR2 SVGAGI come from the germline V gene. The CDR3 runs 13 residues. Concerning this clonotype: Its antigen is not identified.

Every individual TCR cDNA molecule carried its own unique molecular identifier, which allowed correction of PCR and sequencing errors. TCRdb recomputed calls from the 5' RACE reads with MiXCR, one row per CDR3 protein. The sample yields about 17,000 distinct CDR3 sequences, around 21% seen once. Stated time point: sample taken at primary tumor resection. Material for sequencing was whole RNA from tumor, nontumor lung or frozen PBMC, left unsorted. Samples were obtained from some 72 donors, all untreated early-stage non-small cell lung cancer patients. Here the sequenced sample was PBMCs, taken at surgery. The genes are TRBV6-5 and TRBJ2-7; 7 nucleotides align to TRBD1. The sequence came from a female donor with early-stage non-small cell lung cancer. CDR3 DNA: TGTGCCAGCAGACGACAGGGAATATACGAGCAGTACTTC. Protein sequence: CASRRQGIYEQYF.